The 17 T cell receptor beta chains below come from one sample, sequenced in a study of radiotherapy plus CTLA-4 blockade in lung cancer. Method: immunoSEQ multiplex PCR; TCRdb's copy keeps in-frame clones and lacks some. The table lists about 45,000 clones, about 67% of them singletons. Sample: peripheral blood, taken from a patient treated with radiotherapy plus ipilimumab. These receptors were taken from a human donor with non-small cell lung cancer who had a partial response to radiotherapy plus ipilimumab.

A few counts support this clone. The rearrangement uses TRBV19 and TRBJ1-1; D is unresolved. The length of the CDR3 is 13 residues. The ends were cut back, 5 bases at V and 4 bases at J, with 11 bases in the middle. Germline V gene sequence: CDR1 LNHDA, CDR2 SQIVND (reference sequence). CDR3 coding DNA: TGTGCCAGTAGTTGGCGGAGGGCCACTGAAGCTTTCTTT. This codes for CASSWRRATEAFF.

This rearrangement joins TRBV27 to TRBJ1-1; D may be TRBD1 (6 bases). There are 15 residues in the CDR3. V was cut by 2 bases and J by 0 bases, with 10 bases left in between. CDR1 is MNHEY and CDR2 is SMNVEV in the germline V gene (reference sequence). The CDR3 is CASSLRQGMNTEAFF. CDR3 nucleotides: TGTGCCAGCAGTTTAAGGCAGGGGATGAACACTGAAGCTTTCTTT.

CDR3 in amino acids: CASSSGVESGQETQYF. The CDR3 bases are TGTGCCAGCAGCTCGGGGGTAGAGAGCGGTCAAGAGACCCAGTACTTC. The V and J genes are TRBV11-3 and TRBJ2-5; D may be TRBD2 (6 bases). The germline V gene encodes CDR1 SGHNT and CDR2 YENEEA. Deletions cut 4 bases from V and 2 bases from J, with 17 bases between. The CDR3 sequence is 16 residues long. The full variable domain, completed using reference TRBV11-3 and TRBJ2-5, is EAGVVQSPRYKIIEKKQPVAFWCNPISGHNTLYWYLQNLGQGPELLIRYENEEAVDDSQLPKDRFSAERLKGVDSTLKIQPAELGDSAVYLCASSSGVESGQETQYFGPGTRLLVL.

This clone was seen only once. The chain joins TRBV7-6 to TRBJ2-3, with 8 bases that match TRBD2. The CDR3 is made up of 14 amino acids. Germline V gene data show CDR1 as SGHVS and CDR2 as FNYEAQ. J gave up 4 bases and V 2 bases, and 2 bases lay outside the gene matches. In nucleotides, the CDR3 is TGTGCCAGCAGCTTAAGCGGGGGTGCAGATACGCAGTATTTT. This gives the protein CASSLSGGADTQYF. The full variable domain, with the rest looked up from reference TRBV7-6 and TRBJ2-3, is GAGVSQSPRYKVTKRGQDVALRCDPISGHVSLYWYRQALGQGPEFLTYFNYEAQQDKSGLPNDRFSAERPEGSISTLTIQRTEQRDSAMYRCASSLSGGADTQYFGPGTRLTVL.

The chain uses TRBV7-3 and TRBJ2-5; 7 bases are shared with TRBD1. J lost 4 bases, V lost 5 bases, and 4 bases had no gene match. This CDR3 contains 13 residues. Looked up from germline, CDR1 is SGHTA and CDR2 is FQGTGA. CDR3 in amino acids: CASSIYRGETQYF. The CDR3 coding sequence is TGTGCCAGCAGCATCTACAGGGGAGAGACCCAGTACTTC.

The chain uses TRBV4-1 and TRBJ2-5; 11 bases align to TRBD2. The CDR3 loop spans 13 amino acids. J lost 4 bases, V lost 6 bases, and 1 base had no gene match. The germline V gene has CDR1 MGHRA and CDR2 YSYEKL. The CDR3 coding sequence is TGCGCCAGCAGTCTAGCGGGAGGAGAGACCCAGTACTTC. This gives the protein CASSLAGGETQYF.

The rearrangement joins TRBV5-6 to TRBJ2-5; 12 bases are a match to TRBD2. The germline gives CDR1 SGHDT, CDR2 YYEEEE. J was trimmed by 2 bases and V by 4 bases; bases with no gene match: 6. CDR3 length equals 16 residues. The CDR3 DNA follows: TGTGCCAGCAGCCGGACTAGCGGGAAGGGGCAAGAGACCCAGTACTTC. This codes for CASSRTSGKGQETQYF.

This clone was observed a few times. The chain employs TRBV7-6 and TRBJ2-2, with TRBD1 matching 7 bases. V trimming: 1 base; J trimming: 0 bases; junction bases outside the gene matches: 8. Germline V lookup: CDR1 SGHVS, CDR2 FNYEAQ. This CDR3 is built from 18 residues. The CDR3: CASSLGTGTIPNTGELFF. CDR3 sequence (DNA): TGTGCCAGCAGCTTAGGGACAGGAACTATACCGAACACCGGGGAGCTGTTTTTT.

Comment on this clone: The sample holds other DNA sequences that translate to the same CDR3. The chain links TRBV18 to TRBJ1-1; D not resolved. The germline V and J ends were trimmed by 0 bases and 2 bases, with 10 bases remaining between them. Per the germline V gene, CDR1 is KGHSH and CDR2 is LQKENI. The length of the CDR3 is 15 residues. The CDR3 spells CASSPPGRQNTEAFF. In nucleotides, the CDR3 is TGTGCCAGCTCACCACCGGGGAGGCAAAACACTGAAGCTTTCTTT.

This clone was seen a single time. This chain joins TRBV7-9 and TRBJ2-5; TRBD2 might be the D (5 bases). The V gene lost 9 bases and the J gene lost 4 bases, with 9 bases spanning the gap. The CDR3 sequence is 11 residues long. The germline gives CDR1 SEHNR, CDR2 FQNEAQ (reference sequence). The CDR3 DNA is TGTGCCAGTGTCGAGGGAGAGACCCAGTACTTC. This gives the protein CASVEGETQYF.

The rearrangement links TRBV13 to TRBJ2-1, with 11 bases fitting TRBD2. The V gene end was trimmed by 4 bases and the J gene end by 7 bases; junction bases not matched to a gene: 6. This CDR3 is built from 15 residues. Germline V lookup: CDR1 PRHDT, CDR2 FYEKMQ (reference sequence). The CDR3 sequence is CASSSIAGGSNEQFF. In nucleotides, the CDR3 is TGTGCCAGCAGCTCAATAGCGGGAGGGTCTAATGAGCAGTTCTTC. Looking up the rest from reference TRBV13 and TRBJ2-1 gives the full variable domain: AAGVIQSPRHLIKEKRETATLKCYPIPRHDTVYWYQQGPGQDPQFLISFYEKMQSDKGSIPDRFSAQQFSDYHSELNMSSLELGDSALYFCASSSIAGGSNEQFFGPGTRLTVL.

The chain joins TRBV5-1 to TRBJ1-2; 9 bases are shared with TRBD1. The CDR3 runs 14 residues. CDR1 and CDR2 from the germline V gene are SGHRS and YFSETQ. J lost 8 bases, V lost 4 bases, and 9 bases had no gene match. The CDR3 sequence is CASSRTRQGDGYTF. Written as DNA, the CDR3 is TGCGCCAGCAGCCGTACTAGACAGGGGGACGGCTACACCTTC.

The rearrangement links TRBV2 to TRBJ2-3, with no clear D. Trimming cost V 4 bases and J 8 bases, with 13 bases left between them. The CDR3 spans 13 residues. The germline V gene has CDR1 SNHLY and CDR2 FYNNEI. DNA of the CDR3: TGTGCCAGCAGTGGAAGGCTAGAAGGTACGCAGTATTTT. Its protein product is CASSGRLEGTQYF.

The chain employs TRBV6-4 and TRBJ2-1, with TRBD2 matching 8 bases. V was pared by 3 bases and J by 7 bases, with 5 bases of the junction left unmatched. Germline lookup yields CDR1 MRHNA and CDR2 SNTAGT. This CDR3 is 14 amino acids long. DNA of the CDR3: TGTGCCAGCAGTGAACTAGCGGAGACTAATGAGCAGTTCTTC. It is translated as CASSELAETNEQFF.

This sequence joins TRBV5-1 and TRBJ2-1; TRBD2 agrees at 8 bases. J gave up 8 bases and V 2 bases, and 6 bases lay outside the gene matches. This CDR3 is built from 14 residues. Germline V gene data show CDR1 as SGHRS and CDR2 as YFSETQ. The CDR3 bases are TGCGCCAGCAGCTTCTCGGGGGGGGCGGATGAGCAGTTCTTC. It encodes CASSFSGGADEQFF.

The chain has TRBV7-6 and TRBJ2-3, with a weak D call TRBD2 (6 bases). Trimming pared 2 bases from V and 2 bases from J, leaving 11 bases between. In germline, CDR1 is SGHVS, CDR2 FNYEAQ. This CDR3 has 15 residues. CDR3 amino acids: CASSLRDSSTDTQYF. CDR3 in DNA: TGTGCCAGCAGCTTACGGGACTCTTCCACAGATACGCAGTATTTT.

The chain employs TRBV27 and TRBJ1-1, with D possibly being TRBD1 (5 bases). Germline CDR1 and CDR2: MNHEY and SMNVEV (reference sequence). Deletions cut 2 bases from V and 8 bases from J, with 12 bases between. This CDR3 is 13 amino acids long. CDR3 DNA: TGTGCCAGCAGTTTAGACAGCAAGGGGGAAGCTTTCTTT. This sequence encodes CASSLDSKGEAFF.